The 29 T cell receptor beta chains reported below all come from one sample, sequenced in a study of shared T cell receptors in the human thymus. Sequencing used immunoSEQ multiplex PCR; TCRdb keeps in-frame clones, though not all of them. The repertoire has just under 550,000 clones, around 82% of them found once; the top ten carry less than 0.015%. The same sample was also studied in work on human thymus T cells.

Sequencing was performed on thymocytes. The receptors stem from a boy in the first two years of life with a congenital heart defect.

This sequence joins TRBV10-3 and TRBJ2-3, with D unclear. Germline lookup yields CDR1 ENHRY and CDR2 SYGVKD. V gave up 6 bases and J gave up 0 bases, with 7 bases separating them. This CDR3 has 13 amino acids. The CDR3 nucleotides are TGTGCCATCAGATATTCTAGCACAGATACGCAGTATTTT. Amino acid sequence: CAIRYSSTDTQYF.

The V and J genes are TRBV14 and TRBJ1-2; D is perhaps TRBD1 (6 bases). V was cut by 4 bases and J by 5 bases, with 11 bases left in between. The germline V gene has CDR1 SGHDN and CDR2 FVKESK. CDR3 length equals 13 residues. CDR3 amino acids: CASSPRGLYGYTF. DNA for the CDR3: TGTGCCAGCAGCCCCAGGGGTTTATATGGCTACACCTTC.

V usage is TRBV6-1 and J usage is TRBJ2-7, with D possibly TRBD1 on 7 matching bases. The germline V and J ends were trimmed by 4 bases and 7 bases, with 35 bases remaining between them. The CDR3 extends over 20 amino acids. Germline V CDR1 and CDR2: MNHNS, SASEGT. CDR3 sequence (DNA): TGTGCCAGCAGTGTATTACTAGGACAGGTGCTTGGGGGGCTTTGGTGTGAGCAGTACTTC. As protein: CASSVLLGQVLGGLWCEQYF.

The rearrangement uses TRBV15 and TRBJ2-2; TRBD2 is a possible D gene (6 bases). The CDR3 runs to 17 residues. V lost 0 bases, J lost 7 bases, and 18 bases lay in between. Germline assignment: CDR1 LNHNV and CDR2 YYDKDF (reference sequence). CDR3 loop: CATSRELGLPEYGELFF. CDR3 coding DNA: TGTGCCACCAGCAGAGAACTGGGACTCCCCGAATACGGGGAGCTGTTTTTT.

The chain combines TRBV19 with TRBJ2-1; D might be TRBD2 (7 bases). This CDR3 comprises 16 residues. Germline assignment: CDR1 LNHDA and CDR2 SQIVND (reference sequence). Trimming shortened V by 4 bases and J by 0 bases, and 13 bases separated the two germline ends. The CDR3 DNA reads TGTGCCAGTAGTACTAAGGGGGAGGGCTCCTACAATGAGCAGTTCTTC. Translation: CASSTKGEGSYNEQFF. The whole variable domain, filled in from reference TRBV19 and TRBJ2-1, reads DGGITQSPKYLFRKEGQNVTLSCEQNLNHDAMYWYRQDPGQGLRLIYYSQIVNDFQKGDIAEGYSVSREKKESFPLTVTSAQKNPTAFYLCASSTKGEGSYNEQFFGPGTRLTVL.

V and J are TRBV11-3 and TRBJ2-7; 9 bases map to TRBD2. The junction had 10 bases not matched to a gene; V was cut back by 0 bases and J by 1 base. The CDR3 is made up of 18 amino acids. CDR1 and CDR2 from the germline V gene are SGHNT and YENEEA. CDR3 DNA sequence: TGTGCCAGCAGCTTAGATCTTCCCGGACTAGCGAGATCCTACGAGCAGTACTTC. Translation: CASSLDLPGLARSYEQYF.

This clone has a handful of counts. The rearrangement joins TRBV28 to TRBJ2-7; the D is unclear. V lost 3 bases and J lost 2, with 8 bases in between. The CDR3 is 13 amino acids. Germline CDR1 reads MDHEN; CDR2 reads SYDVKM. The CDR3 nucleotides read TGTGCCAGCAGTTTTAGGCTAGCCTACGAGCAGTACTTC. As protein: CASSFRLAYEQYF.

This clone was detected once. The chain carries TRBV6-6 and TRBJ1-5; the D is unclear. The CDR3 loop spans 14 amino acids. Trimming pared 5 bases from V and 5 bases from J, leaving 13 bases between. In germline, CDR1 is MNHNY, CDR2 SVGAGI (reference sequence). CDR3 loop: CASSLTLAYQPQHF. The CDR3 coding sequence is TGTGCCAGCAGTCTTACGTTAGCTTATCAGCCCCAGCATTTT.

This clone showed up just once. This chain connects TRBV9 to TRBJ2-3; 10 nucleotides align to TRBD2. CDR3 length: 16 amino acids. Germline V gives CDR1 SGDLS, CDR2 YYNGEE. Losses at the gene ends were 4 bases for V and 5 bases for J; bases not matched to a gene: 10. CDR3 sequence: CASSFWTSGGVDTQYF. The DNA of the CDR3 is TGTGCCAGCAGCTTCTGGACTAGCGGAGGGGTAGATACGCAGTATTTT.

This clone has a handful of counts. The J gene is TRBJ2-7, the V gene TRBV27; 10 nucleotides align to TRBD2. The V and J ends lost 5 bases and 6 bases, in that order; junction bases with no gene match: 10. In germline, CDR1 is MNHEY, CDR2 SMNVEV (reference sequence). The CDR3 sequence is 15 residues long. CDR3 nucleotides: TGTGCCAGCAGTCCCTCAGCGGGAGGGCCTGCCGAGCAGTACTTC. This gives the protein CASSPSAGGPAEQYF.

The chain joins TRBV28 to TRBJ2-7; the match to TRBD1 covers 8 bases. Germline CDR1 MDHEN, CDR2 SYDVKM. The V and J ends lost 5 bases and 2 bases, in that order; junction bases with no gene match: 17. The CDR3 runs to 18 residues. Here the CDR3 reads CASSHTGQVLPPPYEQYF. In nucleotides, the CDR3 is TGTGCCAGCAGTCACACGGGACAGGTATTGCCCCCCCCCTACGAGCAGTACTTC.

The V and J genes are TRBV4-1 and TRBJ2-6; 8 bases align to TRBD2. J was trimmed by 1 base and V by 5 bases; bases with no gene match: 13. The CDR3 is 19 residues long. Germline V gives CDR1 MGHRA, CDR2 YSYEKL. This chain's CDR3 is CASSKTSGDAPSGANVLTF. The CDR3 DNA sequence: TGCGCCAGCAGCAAAACTAGCGGCGACGCCCCGTCTGGGGCCAACGTCCTGACTTTC.

This clone was picked up one time. The CDR3 DNA is TGTGCCAGTAGTATTGGAGACAGGGCCTCCACAGATACGCAGTATTTT. This codes for CASSIGDRASTDTQYF. The J gene is TRBJ2-3, the V gene TRBV19; 7 nucleotides line up with TRBD1. V shed 3 bases, J shed 2 bases, and the junction held 8 bases outside the gene matches. CDR3 length: 16 amino acids. The germline gives CDR1 LNHDA, CDR2 SQIVND (reference sequence). Full variable domain (remainder filled in from reference TRBV19 and TRBJ2-3): DGGITQSPKYLFRKEGQNVTLSCEQNLNHDAMYWYRQDPGQGLRLIYYSQIVNDFQKGDIAEGYSVSREKKESFPLTVTSAQKNPTAFYLCASSIGDRASTDTQYFGPGTRLTVL.

The CDR3 here is CATSRDGGGGRAYEQYF. Here the CDR3 DNA reads TGTGCCACCAGCAGAGATGGGGGCGGGGGAAGGGCCTACGAGCAGTACTTC. The chain links TRBV15 to TRBJ2-7; D possibly corresponds to TRBD2 (7 bases). The CDR3 loop spans 17 amino acids. In germline, CDR1 is LNHNV, CDR2 YYDKDF (reference sequence). V dropped 0 bases and J dropped 2 bases, with 17 bases sitting between them.

V usage is TRBV7-8 and J usage is TRBJ2-7; 7 bases map to TRBD2. The CDR3 runs to 16 residues. Unmatched junction bases numbered 20, after V lost 4 bases and J lost 11 bases. The V gene's germline CDR1 is SGHVS and CDR2 FQNEAQ. CDR3 DNA sequence: TGTGCCAGCAGCTCCAATAAAAGGTCGACTAGCTTTGGGGAGTACTTC. Translated, it gives CASSSNKRSTSFGEYF.

This chain uses TRBV15 with TRBJ1-1; D uncertain. Trimming took 4 bases from V and 0 from J, leaving 3 bases between them. Germline CDR1 is LNHNV and CDR2 is YYDKDF (reference sequence). This CDR3 has 12 residues. The CDR3 spells CATSTVNTEAFF. Here the CDR3 DNA reads TGTGCCACCAGCACCGTGAACACTGAAGCTTTCTTT. Full variable domain (missing parts from reference TRBV15 and TRBJ1-1): DAMVIQNPRYQVTQFGKPVTLSCSQTLNHNVMYWYQQKSSQAPKLLFHYYDKDFNNEADTPDNFQSRRPNTSFCFLDIRSPGLGDTAMYLCATSTVNTEAFFGQGTRLTVV.

This clone is a singleton in its sample. This chain joins TRBV28 and TRBJ1-3, with a tentative D call TRBD1 (5 bases). Germline V gene data show CDR1 as MDHEN and CDR2 as SYDVKM. The CDR3 runs 17 residues. Trimming left V 3 bases short and J 2 bases short, with 17 bases between. The CDR3 here is CASSLGGRLNTGNTIYF. Written as DNA, the CDR3 is TGTGCCAGCAGTTTGGGGGGAAGACTAAATACTGGAAACACCATATATTTT.

The V gene is TRBV14, the J gene TRBJ2-7, with TRBD1 as a possible D gene (7 bases). Germline V gene sequence: CDR1 SGHDN, CDR2 FVKESK. The CDR3 runs to 20 residues. Trimming left V 4 bases short and J 3 bases short, with 31 bases between. The CDR3 here is CASSPNLKRRDSLTIYEQYF. The CDR3 DNA reads TGTGCCAGCAGCCCGAACCTAAAAAGGCGGGACAGCCTTACCATCTACGAGCAGTACTTC. The complete variable domain, with remaining parts taken from reference TRBV14 and TRBJ2-7, reads EAGVTQFPSHSVIEKGQTVTLRCDPISGHDNLYWYRRVMGKEIKFLLHFVKESKQDESGMPNNRFLAERTGGTYSTLKVQPAELEDSGVYFCASSPNLKRRDSLTIYEQYFGPGTRLTVT.

The gene calls are TRBV12-5 and TRBJ2-6; D is perhaps TRBD1 (6 bases). Trimming took 0 bases from V and 0 from J, leaving 6 bases between them. Germline assignment: CDR1 LGHNT and CDR2 FRNRAP. The CDR3 spans 16 residues. CDR3 nucleotides: TGTGCTAGTGGTTTGGTAGGGGGCTCTGGGGCCAACGTCCTGACTTTC. Residues: CASGLVGGSGANVLTF.

This clone was counted between two and nine times. The chain recombines TRBV29-1 with TRBJ2-1; D is possibly TRBD2 (6 bases). CDR1 is SQVTM, CDR2 ANQGSEA, per germline. The CDR3 is 15 amino acids. V lost 3 bases, J lost 2 bases, and 14 bases lay in between. The DNA of the CDR3 is TGCAGCGTTGAGGCTCCCTGGAGGGCCTACAATGAGCAGTTCTTC. Translated: CSVEAPWRAYNEQFF.

The rearrangement uses TRBV5-1 and TRBJ1-2, with D possibly being TRBD1 (5 bases). The germline gives CDR1 SGHRS, CDR2 YFSETQ. Between the trimmed V and J ends, which lost 0 bases and 8 bases, there was a span of 26 bases. This CDR3 spans 18 amino acids. The CDR3 DNA is TGCGCCAGCAGCTTGGCCGTTCCCCGGGGACTCCGCCCTTGGGGCTACACCTTC. This translates into CASSLAVPRGLRPWGYTF.

V usage is TRBV13 and J usage is TRBJ2-1, with 7 bases fitting TRBD2. The CDR3 is made up of 15 amino acids. The germline CDR1 and CDR2 sequences are PRHDT and FYEKMQ (reference sequence). J gave up 10 bases and V 5 bases, and 14 bases lay outside the gene matches. This CDR3 is CASSRAAGAHREQFF. Written as DNA, the CDR3 is TGTGCCAGCAGCCGCGCGGCGGGAGCTCACCGGGAGCAGTTCTTC.

The gene calls are TRBV27 and TRBJ2-3, with 7 bases lining up with TRBD2. This CDR3 is 16 amino acids long. The V gene end was trimmed by 5 bases and the J gene end by 5 bases; junction bases not matched to a gene: 13. Germline V lookup: CDR1 MNHEY, CDR2 SMNVEV (reference sequence). The DNA of the CDR3 is TGTGCCAGCAGTCACTTTTATGCGGGAGAGGTAGATACGCAGTATTTT. This codes for CASSHFYAGEVDTQYF.

This clone was observed once. The chain recombines TRBV4-3 with TRBJ2-2; 10 bases are shared with TRBD2. CDR1 is LGHNA and CDR2 is YSLEER in the germline V gene. The length of the CDR3 is 18 residues. The V segment lost 1 base and the J segment 6 bases; nucleotides outside the gene matches: 11. The CDR3 loop is CASSQASGLADWSGELFF. Written as DNA, the CDR3 is TGCGCCAGCAGCCAAGCCTCCGGACTAGCGGATTGGTCCGGGGAGCTGTTTTTT.

CDR3: CASSLGTGLNEQFF. The CDR3 DNA follows: TGCGCCAGCAGCTTAGGGACAGGGTTAAATGAGCAGTTCTTC. V and J are TRBV5-1 and TRBJ2-1; 9 bases fit TRBD1. Germline CDR1 reads SGHRS; CDR2 reads YFSETQ. After removal of 2 bases from V and 7 bases from J, the junction contained 4 bases not matched to a gene. This CDR3 spans 14 amino acids.

The chain recombines TRBV9 with TRBJ1-1; possible D gene TRBD1, 5 bases. Between the trimmed V and J ends, which lost 0 bases and 4 bases, there was a span of 10 bases. This CDR3 comprises 14 residues. Germline CDR1 SGDLS, CDR2 YYNGEE. CDR3 DNA sequence: TGTGCCAGCAGCGTAGAGGAGGGGAGCACTGAAGCTTTCTTT. It translates to CASSVEEGSTEAFF.

This chain links TRBV9 with TRBJ2-7; 12 positions agree with TRBD1. The CDR3 is 15 residues long. CDR1 SGDLS and CDR2 YYNGEE come from the germline V gene. The J segment lost 5 bases and the V segment lost 3 bases, leaving 6 bases of the junction unmatched. CDR3 residues: CASSAGTGGVNEQYF. As DNA, the CDR3 is TGTGCCAGCAGCGCCGGGACAGGGGGCGTAAACGAGCAGTACTTC.

V usage is TRBV9 and J usage is TRBJ2-1; TRBD1 matches 9 bases. J was trimmed by 6 bases and V by 4 bases; bases with no gene match: 8. The CDR3 spans 15 residues. Per the germline V gene, CDR1 is SGDLS and CDR2 is YYNGEE. The CDR3 DNA reads as TGTGCCAGCAGCCTCGGGGACAGGGTGCTCAATGAGCAGTTCTTC. Encoded protein: CASSLGDRVLNEQFF.

The chain couples TRBV27 to TRBJ2-5; 7 nucleotides agree with TRBD1. The CDR3 spans 14 residues. The germline CDR1 and CDR2 sequences are MNHEY and SMNVEV (reference sequence). J lost 5 bases, V lost 0 bases, and 3 bases had no gene match. In DNA form, the CDR3 reads TGTGCCAGCAGTTTATCGAGGGGGCAGGAGACCCAGTACTTC. Translating it yields CASSLSRGQETQYF.